This TCR beta chain appears in the sequencing data of a study of shared clonotypes between healthy human individuals. Whole-study results and caveats: Naive CD4 clonotypes overlapped across a handful of donors at about 5.3%. Rarefaction showed that sequencing of sorted subsets was incomplete (despite large depth).

The V and J ends lost 4 bases and 5 bases, in that order; junction bases with no gene match: 2. Germline CDR1 is SGHRS and CDR2 is YFSETQ. The CDR3 spans 14 residues. About this clone itself: Antigen: not known.

Caucasian adults residing in Nashville, Tennessee made up all the donors. Sequencing was at deep level. Measured with immunoSEQ multiplex PCR; TCRdb has only the in-frame clones, and not every one. The repertoire has around 1.1 million clones, 75% to 80% of them found once; the top ten carry 0.55% to 0.7%. This TCR was sampled from a man younger than 35 in good health. Some clones in this sample may be carry-over from other donors' samples. Specimen: memory CD4+ T cells from PBMCs. Subset noted: CD45RA-negative fraction. This sequence joins TRBV5-1 and TRBJ2-1; TRBD2 aligns across 11 bases. CDR3 loop: CASSGTSGNNEQFF. The CDR3 DNA reads as TGCGCCAGCAGCGGGACTAGCGGCAACAATGAGCAGTTCTTC.